This T cell receptor beta chain was recorded in a study of technical replicates of blood from a few donors. The V gene end was trimmed by 0 bases and the J gene end by 2 bases; junction bases not matched to a gene: 4. The germline V gene has CDR1 MNHEY and CDR2 SVGAGI. This CDR3 comprises 16 residues. Some clones are missing from TCRdb's copy, which holds only in-frame ones; the method was immunoSEQ multiplex PCR. The sample has approximately 75,000 clones, nearly 98% seen once; the top ten hold more than 0.15%. The sequence derives from a human donor in good health. The sequenced sample was T cells isolated from PBMCs. The chain recombines TRBV6-5 with TRBJ1-3; 7 positions agree with TRBD1. For the CDR3, the DNA is TGTGCCAGCAGTTACTCCGGGACAGCTACTGGAAACACCATATATTTT. It yields the protein CASSYSGTATGNTIYF.